The 6 T cell receptor beta chains reported below all come from one sample, sequenced in a study of CD8 T cells in ankylosing spondylitis. MiXCR was run by TCRdb on the 5' RACE reads, yielding one entry per CDR3 protein. This table holds more than 300,000 distinct CDR3 sequences, around a tenth found once. The sample was blood, either unsorted or a sorted T cell fraction (not recorded which). The receptors shown here come from a female donor with ankylosing spondylitis or in good health (not recorded which).

This clonotype has a count of ten or more. The V gene is TRBV5-1, the J gene TRBJ2-1; 8 bases match TRBD1. Trimming took 4 bases from V and 0 from J; bases not matched to a gene: 6. The germline gives CDR1 SGHRS, CDR2 YFSETQ. The CDR3 is 16 amino acids. In DNA form, the CDR3 reads TGCGCCAGCAGCGCTATAACAGGGGGCTCCTACAATGAGCAGTTCTTC. Amino acid sequence: CASSAITGGSYNEQFF.

This clonotype has at least ten counts. The genes are TRBV28 and TRBJ1-6; D is unresolved. The germline V gene has CDR1 MDHEN and CDR2 SYDVKM. The ends were cut back, 7 bases at V and 0 bases at J, with 10 bases in the middle. CDR3 length: 15 amino acids. The CDR3: CASTQRLSYNSPLHF. For the CDR3, the DNA is TGTGCCAGCACCCAGAGACTCTCCTATAATTCACCCCTCCACTTT.

This clonotype was seen many times. The gene calls are TRBV5-1 and TRBJ2-2; 11 bases align to TRBD1. The germline CDR1 and CDR2 sequences are SGHRS and YFSETQ. The V segment lost 4 bases and the J segment 5 bases; nucleotides outside the gene matches: 4. CDR3 length equals 15 residues. CDR3 in DNA: TGCGCCAGCAGCAGGGGACAGGGGGTAACCGGGGAGCTGTTTTTT. It is translated as CASSRGQGVTGELFF.

This clonotype was picked up many times. This sequence joins TRBV29-1 and TRBJ1-2; no firm D call. Trimming removed 6 bases from V and 8 bases from J, with 16 bases in between. Germline CDR1 and CDR2: SQVTM and ANQGSEA. The CDR3 runs to 12 residues. CDR3 in DNA: TGCAGCGTATTCGGACCACGGCGGGGCTACACCTTC. This codes for CSVFGPRRGYTF.

V usage is TRBV20-1 and J usage is TRBJ1-4; 11 nucleotides align to TRBD1. There are 13 residues in the CDR3. Looked up from germline, CDR1 is DFQATT and CDR2 is SNEGSKA (reference sequence). V trimming: 5 bases; J trimming: 6 bases; junction bases outside the gene matches: 2. DNA for the CDR3: TGCAGTGCTGGACAGGGGGCCCATGAAAAACTGTTTTTT. Its translation is CSAGQGAHEKLFF.

This clonotype came up many times. The chain couples TRBV5-1 to TRBJ2-1; D possibly corresponds to TRBD2 (5 bases). Germline V gives CDR1 SGHRS, CDR2 YFSETQ. Trimming removed 4 bases from V and 1 base from J, with 15 bases in between. The CDR3 length is 16 residues. This chain's CDR3 is CASSPGGRISYNEQFF. The DNA of the CDR3 is TGCGCCAGCAGCCCTGGAGGCAGGATTTCCTACAATGAGCAGTTCTTC.